Below, 14 T cell receptor beta chains from the same sample are listed, as sequenced in a study of identical twins. TCRdb processed the 5' RACE reads anew with MiXCR; each CDR3 protein has one entry. The sample shows roughly 250,000 distinct CDR3 sequences, over 12% of them seen only once. The sequenced sample was memory (CD45RO+) T cells sorted from blood. The source is a woman aged 18-29 years in good health.

The gene calls are TRBV5-1 and TRBJ2-1; D is uncertain. Germline assignment: CDR1 SGHRS and CDR2 YFSETQ. Trimming pared 5 bases from V and 0 bases from J, leaving 12 bases between. The length of the CDR3 is 15 residues. CDR3 DNA sequence: TGCGCCAGCAGGAACCGCGGAGACTCCTACAATGAGCAGTTCTTC. Protein: CASRNRGDSYNEQFF.

At least ten counts were recorded for this clonotype. J is TRBJ2-5 and V is TRBV20-1; possibly TRBD2 for D (5 bases). The CDR3 is 13 amino acids. Germline V gene lookup returns CDR1 DFQATT and CDR2 SNEGSKA (reference sequence). Trimming removed 3 bases at V and 0 bases at J, with 8 bases between. The CDR3 DNA is TGCAGTGCTAGGAGCGGTAACCAAGAGACCCAGTACTTC. Residues: CSARSGNQETQYF.

This chain uses TRBV6-1 with TRBJ2-1; weak D call: TRBD2 (6 bases). V was pared by 6 bases and J by 7 bases, with 13 bases between. Per the germline V gene, CDR1 is MNHNS and CDR2 is SASEGT. The CDR3 consists of 13 residues. The CDR3 spells CASRRLDFNEQFF. DNA of the CDR3: TGTGCCAGCAGACGACTAGATTTTAATGAGCAGTTCTTC.

The rearrangement uses TRBV18 and TRBJ2-3, with 10 bases lining up with TRBD2. The germline CDR1 and CDR2 sequences are KGHSH and LQKENI. This CDR3 has 16 residues. V shed 6 bases, J shed 6 bases, and the junction held 12 bases outside the gene matches. As DNA, the CDR3 is TGTGCCAGCTCCCACGGACTAGCGGCCTGGCGGGATACGCAGTATTTT. Residues: CASSHGLAAWRDTQYF.

A few counts support this clonotype. The genes are TRBV11-3 and TRBJ2-1; maybe TRBD2 (6 bases). The CDR3 runs to 15 residues. In germline, CDR1 is SGHNT, CDR2 YENEEA. V was shortened by 7 bases and J by 3 bases, with 16 bases between the two germline ends. The chain's CDR3 is CASTWGRKGYNEQFF. The CDR3 bases are TGTGCCAGCACCTGGGGGAGGAAGGGCTACAATGAGCAGTTCTTC.

This clonotype was seen repeatedly, ten times or more. This chain uses TRBV10-3 with TRBJ1-2, with D uncertain. The CDR3 totals 12 residues. The V end lost 7 bases, the J end lost 11 bases, and 17 bases lay between the germline ends. In germline, CDR1 is ENHRY, CDR2 SYGVKD. The CDR3 region is CAINEGFDGYTF. The DNA of the CDR3 is TGTGCCATCAACGAGGGATTTGACGGATACACCTTC.

This clonotype was seen a handful of times. The chain couples TRBV14 to TRBJ2-3, with D perhaps matching TRBD2 (6 bases). V was clipped by 5 bases and J by 2 bases, with 14 bases between them. The CDR3 sequence is 15 residues long. Germline V gene sequence: CDR1 SGHDN, CDR2 FVKESK. The CDR3 is CASSIRSGYTDTQYF. CDR3 coding DNA: TGTGCCAGCAGCATCCGAAGCGGGTACACAGATACGCAGTATTTT.

This clonotype was observed a handful of times. The chain uses TRBV5-1 and TRBJ2-3; D is undetermined. Germline-derived CDR1 and CDR2 are SGHRS and YFSETQ. CDR3 length: 12 residues. The ends were cut back, 7 bases at V and 2 bases at J, with 8 bases in the middle. The CDR3 coding sequence is TGCGCCAGCTGGGGAAACACAGATACGCAGTATTTT. It encodes CASWGNTDTQYF.

This chain uses TRBV4-2 with TRBJ2-2, with 8 bases that match TRBD1. V gave up 2 bases and J gave up 10 bases; unmatched junction bases: 6. The CDR3 spans 14 residues. CDR1 is LGHNA, CDR2 YNFKEQ, per germline. The CDR3 region has the DNA TGTGCCAGCAGCCAAACGGACAGGGTGGAGGAGCTGTTTTTT. Translated, it gives CASSQTDRVEELFF.

This clonotype came up many times. The chain recombines TRBV5-6 with TRBJ2-1, with 9 bases fitting TRBD1. The CDR3 spans 16 residues. CDR1 is SGHDT and CDR2 is YYEEEE in the germline V gene. V shed 3 bases and J 1 base; nucleotides not matched to a gene: 5. This CDR3 reads CASSSPQGASYNEQFF. The CDR3 DNA sequence: TGTGCCAGCAGCTCCCCACAGGGGGCATCCTACAATGAGCAGTTCTTC.

This clonotype was seen at least ten times. The chain combines TRBV27 with TRBJ2-2; D not resolved. CDR3 length: 14 residues. The V and J ends lost 3 bases and 1 base respectively, with 6 bases between them. Germline CDR1 is MNHEY and CDR2 is SMNVEV (reference sequence). The CDR3 DNA follows: TGTGCCAGCAGTTTTGAGGTGAACACCGGGGAGCTGTTTTTT. This encodes CASSFEVNTGELFF.

This clonotype was detected only a few times. The chain uses TRBV27 and TRBJ1-2; 8 bases fit TRBD1. With V trimmed by 6 bases and J by 4 bases, 4 bases remained unmatched. CDR3 length: 13 amino acids. Per germline, CDR1 MNHEY and CDR2 SMNVEV (reference sequence). The DNA for the CDR3 is TGTGCCAGCAGACGGACAGGGACCTATGGCTACACCTTC. Amino acid sequence: CASRRTGTYGYTF.

This clonotype turned up a few times. J is TRBJ2-3 and V is TRBV12-3 or TRBV12-4; 7 nucleotides match TRBD2. V was pared by 5 bases and J by 0 bases, with 5 bases of the junction left unmatched. The CDR3 covers 15 residues. For the CDR3, the DNA is TGTGCCAGCAGTCCCCAGCGGGGAAGCACAGATACGCAGTATTTT. Translation gives CASSPQRGSTDTQYF.

The chain joins TRBV3-1 to TRBJ2-7, with 9 nucleotides matching TRBD1. Germline CDR1 is LGHDT and CDR2 is YNNKEL (reference sequence). Unmatched junction bases numbered 11, after V lost 3 bases and J lost 5 bases. The CDR3 length is 16 residues. The CDR3 nucleotides are TGTGCCAGCAGCCATCTACTAGGGACAGGGCGGAACGAGCAGTACTTC. It specifies CASSHLLGTGRNEQYF.